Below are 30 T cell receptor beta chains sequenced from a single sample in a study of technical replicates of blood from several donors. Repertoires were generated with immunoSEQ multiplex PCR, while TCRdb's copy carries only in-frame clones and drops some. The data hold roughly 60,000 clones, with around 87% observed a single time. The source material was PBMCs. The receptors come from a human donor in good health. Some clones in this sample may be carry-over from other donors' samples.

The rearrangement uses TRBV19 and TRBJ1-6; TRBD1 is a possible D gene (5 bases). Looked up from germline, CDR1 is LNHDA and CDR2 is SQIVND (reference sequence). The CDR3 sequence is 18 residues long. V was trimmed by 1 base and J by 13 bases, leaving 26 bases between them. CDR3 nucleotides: TGTGCCAGTAGTATAGCGCTTAGGGGCGGGAGCGTTTTTACTCCCCTCCACTTT. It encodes CASSIALRGGSVFTPLHF. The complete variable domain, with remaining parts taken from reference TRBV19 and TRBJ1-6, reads DGGITQSPKYLFRKEGQNVTLSCEQNLNHDAMYWYRQDPGQGLRLIYYSQIVNDFQKGDIAEGYSVSREKKESFPLTVTSAQKNPTAFYLCASSIALRGGSVFTPLHFGNGTRLTVT.

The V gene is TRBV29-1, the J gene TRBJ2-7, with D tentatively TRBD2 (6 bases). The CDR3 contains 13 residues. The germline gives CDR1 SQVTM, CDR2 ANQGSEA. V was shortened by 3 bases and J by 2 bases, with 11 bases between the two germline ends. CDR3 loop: CSVESSGAYEQYF. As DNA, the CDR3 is TGCAGCGTTGAGAGTAGCGGAGCCTACGAGCAGTACTTC.

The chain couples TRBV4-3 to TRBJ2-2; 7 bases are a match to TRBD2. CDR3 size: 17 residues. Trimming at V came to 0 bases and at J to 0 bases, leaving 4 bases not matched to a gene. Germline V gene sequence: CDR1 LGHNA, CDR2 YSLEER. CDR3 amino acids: CASSQEAGRTNTGELFF. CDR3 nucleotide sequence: TGCGCCAGCAGCCAAGAAGCGGGACGTACGAACACCGGGGAGCTGTTTTTT.

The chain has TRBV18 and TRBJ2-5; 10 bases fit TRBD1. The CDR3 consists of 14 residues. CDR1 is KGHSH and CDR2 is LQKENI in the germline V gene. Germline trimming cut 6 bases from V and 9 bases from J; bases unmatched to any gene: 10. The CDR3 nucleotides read TGTGCCAGCTCGCCAGCTGGACAGGGGGTGCCCCAGTACTTC. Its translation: CASSPAGQGVPQYF.

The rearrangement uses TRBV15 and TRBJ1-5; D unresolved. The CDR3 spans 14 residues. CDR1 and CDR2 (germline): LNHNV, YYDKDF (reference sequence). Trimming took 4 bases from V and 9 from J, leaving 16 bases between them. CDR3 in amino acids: CATSNGYGDRPQHF. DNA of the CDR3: TGTGCCACCAGCAACGGGTACGGTGATCGGCCCCAGCATTTT.

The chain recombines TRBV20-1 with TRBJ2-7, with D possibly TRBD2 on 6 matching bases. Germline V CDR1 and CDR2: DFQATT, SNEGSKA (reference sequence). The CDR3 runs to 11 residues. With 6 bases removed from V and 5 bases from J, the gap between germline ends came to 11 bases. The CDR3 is CSARGFNEQYF. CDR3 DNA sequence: TGCAGTGCCCGGGGGTTCAACGAGCAGTACTTC.

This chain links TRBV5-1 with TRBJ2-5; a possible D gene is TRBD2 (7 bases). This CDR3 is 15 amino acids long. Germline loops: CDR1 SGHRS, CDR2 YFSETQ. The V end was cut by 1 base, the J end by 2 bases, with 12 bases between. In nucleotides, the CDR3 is TGCGCCAGCAGCTTGCTTGGGAGGGGGCAAGAGACCCAGTACTTC. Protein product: CASSLLGRGQETQYF.

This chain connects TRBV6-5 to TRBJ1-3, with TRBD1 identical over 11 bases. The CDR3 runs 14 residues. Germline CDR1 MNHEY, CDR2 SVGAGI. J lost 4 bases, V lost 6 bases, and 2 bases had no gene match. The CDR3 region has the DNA TGTGCCAGCAGGGACAGGGGGCTAGGAAACACCATATATTTT. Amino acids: CASRDRGLGNTIYF.

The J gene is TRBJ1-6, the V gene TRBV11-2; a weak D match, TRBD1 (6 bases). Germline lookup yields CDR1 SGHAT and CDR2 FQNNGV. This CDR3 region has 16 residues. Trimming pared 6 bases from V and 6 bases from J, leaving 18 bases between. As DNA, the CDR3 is TGTGCCAGCAGACGACCATTTTCAGGGGTTAATTCACCCCTCCACTTT. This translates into CASRRPFSGVNSPLHF.

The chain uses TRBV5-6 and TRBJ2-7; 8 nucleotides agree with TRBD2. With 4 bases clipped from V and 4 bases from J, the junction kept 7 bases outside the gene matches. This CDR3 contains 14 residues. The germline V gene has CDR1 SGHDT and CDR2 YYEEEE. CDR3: CASSNTGTRYEQYF. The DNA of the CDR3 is TGTGCCAGCAGCAATACCGGGACTAGATACGAGCAGTACTTC.

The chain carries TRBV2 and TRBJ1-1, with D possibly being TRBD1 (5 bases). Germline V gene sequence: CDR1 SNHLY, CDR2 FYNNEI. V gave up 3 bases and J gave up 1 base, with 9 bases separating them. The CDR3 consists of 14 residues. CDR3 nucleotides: TGTGCCAGCAGTGATCAGGGATCGAACACTGAAGCTTTCTTT. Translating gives CASSDQGSNTEAFF.

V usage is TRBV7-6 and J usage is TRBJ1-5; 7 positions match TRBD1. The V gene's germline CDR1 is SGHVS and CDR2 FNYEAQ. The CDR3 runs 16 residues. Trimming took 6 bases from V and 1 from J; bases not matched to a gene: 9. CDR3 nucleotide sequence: TGTGCCAGCAGTCGGGATGCAGGGGGGAGCAATCAGCCCCAGCATTTT. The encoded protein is CASSRDAGGSNQPQHF.

As DNA, the CDR3 is TGTGCCAGCAGCCGAGACTCCAACCCTAACTATGGCTACACCTTC. Translation: CASSRDSNPNYGYTF. The chain recombines TRBV11-2 with TRBJ1-2; no reliable D call. The CDR3 sequence is 15 residues long. Trimming shortened V by 5 bases and J by 0 bases, and 13 bases separated the two germline ends. The germline V gene encodes CDR1 SGHAT and CDR2 FQNNGV.

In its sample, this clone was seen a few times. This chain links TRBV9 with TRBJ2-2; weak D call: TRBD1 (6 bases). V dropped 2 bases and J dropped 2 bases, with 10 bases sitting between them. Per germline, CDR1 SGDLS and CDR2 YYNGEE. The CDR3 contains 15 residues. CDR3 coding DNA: TGTGCCAGCAGCGTGACAGGTTCCAACACCGGGGAGCTGTTTTTT. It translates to CASSVTGSNTGELFF. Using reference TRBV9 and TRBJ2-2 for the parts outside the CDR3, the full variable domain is DSGVTQTPKHLITATGQRVTLRCSPRSGDLSVYWYQQSLDQGLQFLIQYYNGEERAKGNILERFSAQQFPDLHSELNLSSLELGDSALYFCASSVTGSNTGELFFGEGSRLTVL.

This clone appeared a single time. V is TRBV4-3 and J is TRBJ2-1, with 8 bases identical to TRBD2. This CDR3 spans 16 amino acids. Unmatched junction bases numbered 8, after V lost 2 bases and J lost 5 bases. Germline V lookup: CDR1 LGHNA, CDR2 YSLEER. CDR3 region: CASSQRLAGLDNEQFF. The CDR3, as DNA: TGCGCCAGCAGCCAACGTCTAGCGGGTCTCGACAATGAGCAGTTCTTC.

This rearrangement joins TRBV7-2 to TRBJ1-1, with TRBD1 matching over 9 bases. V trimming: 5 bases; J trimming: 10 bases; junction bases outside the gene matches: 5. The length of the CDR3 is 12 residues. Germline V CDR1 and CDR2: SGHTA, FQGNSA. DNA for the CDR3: TGTGCCAGCAGCGAACAGGGGGCGCGAGCTTTCTTT. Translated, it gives CASSEQGARAFF. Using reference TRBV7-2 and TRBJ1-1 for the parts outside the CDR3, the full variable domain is GAGVSQSPSNKVTEKGKDVELRCDPISGHTALYWYRQSLGQGLEFLIYFQGNSAPDKSGLPSDRFSAERTGGSVSTLTIQRTQQEDSAVYLCASSEQGARAFFGQGTRLTVV.

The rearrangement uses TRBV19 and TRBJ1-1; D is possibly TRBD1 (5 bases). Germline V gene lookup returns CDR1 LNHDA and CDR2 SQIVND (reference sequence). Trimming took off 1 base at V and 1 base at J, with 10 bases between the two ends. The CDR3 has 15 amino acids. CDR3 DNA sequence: TGTGCCAGTAGTATAGTAGGGGAATCGAACACTGAAGCTTTCTTT. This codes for CASSIVGESNTEAFF. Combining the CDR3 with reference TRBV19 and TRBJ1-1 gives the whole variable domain DGGITQSPKYLFRKEGQNVTLSCEQNLNHDAMYWYRQDPGQGLRLIYYSQIVNDFQKGDIAEGYSVSREKKESFPLTVTSAQKNPTAFYLCASSIVGESNTEAFFGQGTRLTVV.

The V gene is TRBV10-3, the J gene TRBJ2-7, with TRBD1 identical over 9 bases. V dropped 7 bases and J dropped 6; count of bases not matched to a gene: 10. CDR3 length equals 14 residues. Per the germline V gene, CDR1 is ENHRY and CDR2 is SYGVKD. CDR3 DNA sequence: TGTGCCATCACTTCGGCCGGGACAGGGACCGAGCAGTACTTC. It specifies CAITSAGTGTEQYF.

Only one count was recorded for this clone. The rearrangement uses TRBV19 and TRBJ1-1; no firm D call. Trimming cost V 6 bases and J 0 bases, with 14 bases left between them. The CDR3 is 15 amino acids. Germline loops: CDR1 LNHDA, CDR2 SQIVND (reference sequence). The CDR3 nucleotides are TGTGCCAGTAGCCCGTTCCAGGTTATGAACACTGAAGCTTTCTTT. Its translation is CASSPFQVMNTEAFF.

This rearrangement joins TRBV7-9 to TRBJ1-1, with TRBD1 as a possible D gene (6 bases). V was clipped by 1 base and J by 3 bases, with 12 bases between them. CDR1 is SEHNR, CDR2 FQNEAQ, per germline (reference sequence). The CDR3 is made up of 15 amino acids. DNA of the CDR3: TGTGCCAGCAGCTTAGTAGCAGGGGTTTACACTGAAGCTTTCTTT. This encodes CASSLVAGVYTEAFF.

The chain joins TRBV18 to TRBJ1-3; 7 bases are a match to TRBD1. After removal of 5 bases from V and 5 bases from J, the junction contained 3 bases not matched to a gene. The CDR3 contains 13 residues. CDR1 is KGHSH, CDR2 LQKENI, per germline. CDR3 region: CASSSGQRNTIYF. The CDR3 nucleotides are TGTGCCAGCTCATCGGGACAGCGAAACACCATATATTTT.

CDR3 sequence reads: CATSHRQGTYEQYF. Here the CDR3 DNA reads TGTGCCACCAGCCACCGACAGGGAACCTACGAGCAGTACTTC. The chain is built from TRBV15 and TRBJ2-7, with TRBD1 matching over 7 bases. V lost 5 bases and J lost 2; bases outside the gene matches: 6. The germline gives CDR1 LNHNV, CDR2 YYDKDF (reference sequence). The CDR3 is 14 residues long. Drawing the rest from reference TRBV15 and TRBJ2-7, the complete variable domain is DAMVIQNPRYQVTQFGKPVTLSCSQTLNHNVMYWYQQKSSQAPKLLFHYYDKDFNNEADTPDNFQSRRPNTSFCFLDIRSPGLGDTAMYLCATSHRQGTYEQYFGPGTRLTVT.

Here the CDR3 reads CASSQEQGFYSEAFF. CDR3 bases: TGCGCCAGCAGCCAAGAACAGGGATTTTACTCTGAAGCTTTCTTT. The rearrangement uses TRBV4-3 and TRBJ1-1; D may be TRBD1 (6 bases). Germline assignment: CDR1 LGHNA and CDR2 YSLEER. The V end lost 0 bases, the J end lost 6 bases, and 14 bases lay between the germline ends. The CDR3 is 15 amino acids.

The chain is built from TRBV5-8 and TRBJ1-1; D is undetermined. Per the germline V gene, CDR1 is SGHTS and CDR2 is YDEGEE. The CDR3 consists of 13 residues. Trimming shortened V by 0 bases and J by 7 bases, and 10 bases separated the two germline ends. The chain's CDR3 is CASSLAQTHEAFF. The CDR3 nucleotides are TGTGCCAGCAGCTTGGCGCAGACACATGAAGCTTTCTTT.

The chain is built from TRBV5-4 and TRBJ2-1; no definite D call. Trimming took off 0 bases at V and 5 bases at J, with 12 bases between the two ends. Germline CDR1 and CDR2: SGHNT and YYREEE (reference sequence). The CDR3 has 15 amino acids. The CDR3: CASSLVQWRNNEQFF. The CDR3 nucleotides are TGTGCCAGCAGCTTGGTCCAGTGGCGGAACAATGAGCAGTTCTTC.

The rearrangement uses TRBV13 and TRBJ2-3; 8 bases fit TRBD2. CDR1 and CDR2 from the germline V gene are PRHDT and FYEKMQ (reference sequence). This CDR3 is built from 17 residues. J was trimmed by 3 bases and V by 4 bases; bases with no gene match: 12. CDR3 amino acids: CASSSPGERESTDTQYF. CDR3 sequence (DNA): TGTGCCAGCAGCTCCCCTGGGGAGCGGGAGTCGACAGATACGCAGTATTTT.

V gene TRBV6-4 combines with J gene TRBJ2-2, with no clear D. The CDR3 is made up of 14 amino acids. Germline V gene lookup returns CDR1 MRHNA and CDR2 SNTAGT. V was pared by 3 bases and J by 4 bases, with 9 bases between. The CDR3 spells CASSDAPGTGELFF. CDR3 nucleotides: TGTGCCAGCAGTGATGCCCCGGGCACCGGGGAGCTGTTTTTT.

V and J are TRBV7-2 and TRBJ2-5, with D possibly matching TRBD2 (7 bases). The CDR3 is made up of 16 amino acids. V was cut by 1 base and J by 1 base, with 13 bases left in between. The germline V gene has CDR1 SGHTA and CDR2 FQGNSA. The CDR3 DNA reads TGTGCCAGCAGCTTAGTAGGTGCGGGGGCCCAAGAGACCCAGTACTTC. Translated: CASSLVGAGAQETQYF. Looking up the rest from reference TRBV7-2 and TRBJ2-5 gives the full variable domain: GAGVSQSPSNKVTEKGKDVELRCDPISGHTALYWYRQSLGQGLEFLIYFQGNSAPDKSGLPSDRFSAERTGGSVSTLTIQRTQQEDSAVYLCASSLVGAGAQETQYFGPGTRLLVL.

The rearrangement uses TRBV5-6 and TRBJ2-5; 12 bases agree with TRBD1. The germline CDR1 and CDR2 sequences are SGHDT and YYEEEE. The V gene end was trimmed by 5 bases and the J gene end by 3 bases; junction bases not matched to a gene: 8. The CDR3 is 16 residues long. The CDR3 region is CASSLPGQGAEETQYF. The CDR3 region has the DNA TGTGCCAGCAGTCTACCGGGACAGGGGGCGGAAGAGACCCAGTACTTC.

The CDR3 DNA follows: TGTGCCAGCAGCTCAACGGGAGGATCCTACGAGCAGTACTTC. This translates into CASSSTGGSYEQYF. J is TRBJ2-7 and V is TRBV5-4, with TRBD2 matching 7 bases. V lost 3 bases, J lost 1 base, and 4 bases stayed unmatched. The CDR3 consists of 14 residues. The V gene's germline CDR1 is SGHNT and CDR2 YYREEE (reference sequence).